This T cell receptor beta chain appears in the sequencing data of a study of cytomegalovirus exposure and HLA in healthy donors. General study results and limits: Accurate prediction of most subjects' HLA-A and HLA-B alleles from TCR beta sequences was reported. Sequencing likely generated an artifact that appeared as a cluster of highly shared sequence variants.

About this clone: Its target is not known.

The CDR3 extends over 17 amino acids. Germline CDR1 is SGDLS and CDR2 is YYNGEE. V lost 3 bases and J lost 1; bases outside the gene matches: 10. This PCR relied on a set of 60 Vbeta primers and 13 Jbeta primers. Libraries were prepared by immunoSEQ multiplex PCR; TCRdb keeps only in-frame clonotypes and omits some of them. The table lists around 80,000 clones, around 60% of them singletons. This clonotype was sampled from a male donor in good health and CMV-seropositive. This chain connects TRBV9 to TRBJ1-3, with 7 positions matching TRBD1. The sequenced material came from PBMCs. The CDR3 spells CASSAVTGIFSGNTIYF. The CDR3 DNA is TGTGCCAGCAGCGCCGTGACAGGGATTTTTTCTGGAAACACCATATATTTT.